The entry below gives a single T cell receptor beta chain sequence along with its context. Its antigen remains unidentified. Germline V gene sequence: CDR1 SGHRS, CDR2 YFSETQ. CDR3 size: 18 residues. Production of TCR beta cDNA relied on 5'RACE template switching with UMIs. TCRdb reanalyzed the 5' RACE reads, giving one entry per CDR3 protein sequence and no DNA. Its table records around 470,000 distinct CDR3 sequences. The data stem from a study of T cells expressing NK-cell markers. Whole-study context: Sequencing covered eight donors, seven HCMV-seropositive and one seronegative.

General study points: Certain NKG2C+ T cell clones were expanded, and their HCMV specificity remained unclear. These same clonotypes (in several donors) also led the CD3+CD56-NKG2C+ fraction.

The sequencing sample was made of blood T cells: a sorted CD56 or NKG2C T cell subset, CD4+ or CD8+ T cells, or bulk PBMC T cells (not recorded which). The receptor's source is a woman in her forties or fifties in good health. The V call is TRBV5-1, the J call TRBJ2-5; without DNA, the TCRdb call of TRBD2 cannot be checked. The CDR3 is CASSPGLGTSGRSESQYF.